This paragraph covers one T cell receptor (beta chain) sequence. The PCR ran on 60 Vbeta and 13 Jbeta primers. Produced via immunoSEQ multiplex PCR; TCRdb's table is partial and in-frame only. The sample has 150,000 or so clones; 70% to 85% are singletons. The sample originates from a study of cytomegalovirus exposure and HLA in healthy donors. This clonotype was sampled from a woman in her thirties or forties in good health and CMV-seronegative. Material: PBMCs.

In DNA form, the CDR3 reads TGTGCCAGCAGCTTAGCGCAGGGCCCGTACAATCAGCCCCAGCATTTT. Translating gives CASSLAQGPYNQPQHF. The chain recombines TRBV7-8 with TRBJ1-5; the D gene is possibly TRBD1 (5 bases). Trimming stripped 0 bases from V and 3 bases from J, with 12 bases between. Germline CDR1 is SGHVS and CDR2 is FQNEAQ. The CDR3 runs 16 residues.